The rows below give T cell receptor beta chains drawn from one sample of a study of blood T cells in healthy people across ages. In TCRdb, the 5' RACE reads were re-called with MiXCR into one record per CDR3 protein. The sample yields 1.5 million to 2 million distinct CDR3 sequences, 49% seen once. Sequencing was carried out using blood. These receptors were obtained from a woman in her forties in good health. The CDR3 runs from the conserved cysteine through the conserved F or W. A D gene is named only where the DNA matches it firmly. Clone size is stated in some rows and not others, as once, few, many or a class when expanded.

v_gene	d_gene	j_gene	abundance	CDR3nt	CDR3aa
TRBV29-1	TRBD2	TRBJ2-1	-	TGCAGCGTCCTAGCGGGTGAGCAGTTCTTC	CSVLAGEQFF
TRBV5-4	TRBD2	TRBJ2-5	-	TGTGCCAGCAGCTTCGGGACTAGCGGGGTCGTAAAGACCCAGTACTTC	CASSFGTSGVVKTQYF
TRBV6-6	TRBD1	TRBJ1-1	-	TGTGCCAGCAGTATGCCCGGGACAGAGAACACTGAAGCTTTCTTT	CASSMPGTENTEAFF
TRBV12-3/TRBV12-4	-	TRBJ1-5	-	TGTGCCAGCAGTTTAGTCTTGGGGGGGGCGAACAGCAATCAGCCCCAGCATTTT	CASSLVLGGANSNQPQHF
TRBV7-2	-	TRBJ1-5	-	TGTGCCAGCAGCTTAGAAGCTAGGGTTCCAGGGTGGGGTCAGCCCCAGCATTTT	CASSLEARVPGWGQPQHF
TRBV13	TRBD1	TRBJ2-1	-	TGTGCCAGCAGCCAAAGGGACAGGGAGTACAATGAGCAGTTCTTC	CASSQRDREYNEQFF
TRBV20-1	TRBD2	TRBJ2-5	-	TGCAGTGCTAGATCCAGGACTAGCGGGGGCCGCCAAGAGACCCAGTACTTC	CSARSRTSGGRQETQYF
TRBV28	-	TRBJ2-3	many	TGTGCCAGCAGTTTTTATAGCACAGATACGCAGTATTTT	CASSFYSTDTQYF
TRBV7-2	-	TRBJ1-6	-	TGTGCCAGCAGCATTAACAGGGTTGGTAATTCACCCCTCCACTTT	CASSINRVGNSPLHF
TRBV6-1	TRBD2	TRBJ2-1	-	TGTGCCAGCAGTGATCAGCGGGAGACCTCCTACAATGAGCAGTTCTTC	CASSDQRETSYNEQFF
TRBV5-1	-	TRBJ2-1	once	TGCGCCAGCAGCTTGTTGTCCCAGGGGATACCATACAATGAGCAGTTCTTC	CASSLLSQGIPYNEQFF
TRBV29-1	-	TRBJ1-4	-	TGCAGCGTTGAGGACAGAACTAATGAAAAACTGTTTTTT	CSVEDRTNEKLFF
TRBV29-1	TRBD1	TRBJ1-6	many	TGCAGCGTGTCCCGGGACAGAAATTCACCCCTCCACTTT	CSVSRDRNSPLHF
TRBV4-3	TRBD1	TRBJ2-3	few	TGCGCCAGCAGCCGCGATATTCCGGGACAGGGTAGCACAGATACGCAGTATTTT	CASSRDIPGQGSTDTQYF
TRBV4-3	-	TRBJ2-5	-	TGCGCCAGCAGCCAAGGTTTTCGGGAGACCCAGTACTTC	CASSQGFRETQYF
TRBV27	TRBD1	TRBJ2-3	-	TGTGCCAGCAGTGGCGACAGGGGTTTCGCAGATACGCAGTATTTT	CASSGDRGFADTQYF
TRBV3-1	-	TRBJ2-7	-	TGTGCCAGCAGCCAAGGTGGGACCCAGGGGCATGAGCAGTACTTC	CASSQGGTQGHEQYF
TRBV20-1	TRBD2	TRBJ2-5	few	TGCAGTGCTAGGGCTAGCGGGGATAAAGAGACCCAGTACTTC	CSARASGDKETQYF
TRBV9	TRBD1	TRBJ2-6	-	TGTGCCAGCAGCGTAACTCGACAGGGCTCTTTTCACTCTGGGGCCAACGTCCTGACTTTC	CASSVTRQGSFHSGANVLTF
TRBV20-1	TRBD1	TRBJ1-5	-	TGCAGTGCTAGAAAAGACAGGGCGAGCAATCAGCCCCAGCATTTT	CSARKDRASNQPQHF
TRBV20-1	TRBD2	TRBJ2-3	-	TGCAGTGCGTGGGGTAGCGGGAGTGAAAGCACAGATACGCAGTATTTT	CSAWGSGSESTDTQYF
TRBV10-3	-	TRBJ2-3	few	TGTGCCATCAGTCCCCTGGGGGATACGCAGTATTTT	CAISPLGDTQYF
TRBV3-1	TRBD2	TRBJ2-5	-	TGCGCCAGCAGCCAAGTGTCTAGCGGGGAGACCGGTGAGACCCAGTACTTC	CASSQVSSGETGETQYF
TRBV6-6	-	TRBJ2-1	-	TGTGCCAGCAATGGACTGGCGTGGCAGTTCTTC	CASNGLAWQFF
TRBV20-1	TRBD1	TRBJ2-3	-	TGCAGTGCTAGAAAACCGGGACAGGGGGCAGATACGCAGTATTTT	CSARKPGQGADTQYF
TRBV20-1	-	TRBJ2-5	-	TGCAGCAAGGGCCGGGCCGGGTGGGAGACCCAGTACTTC	CSKGRAGWETQYF
TRBV24-1	TRBD2	TRBJ2-7	-	TGTGCCACCAGTGACAACCGCGGGGGGGCCTCCTACGAGCAGTACTTC	CATSDNRGGASYEQYF
TRBV2	-	TRBJ1-5	once	TGTGCCAGCAGGGCCGGGCGGAGTAGCAATCAGCCCCAGCATTTT	CASRAGRSSNQPQHF
TRBV20-1	TRBD2	TRBJ2-1	few	TGCAGTGCTAGAGATCTAGCGGGGGGCCTCCCCTACAATGAGCAGTTCTTC	CSARDLAGGLPYNEQFF
TRBV27	-	TRBJ2-6	-	TGTGCCAGCAGTTTCCGGAACCCGATCTCTGGGGCCAACGTCCTGACTTTC	CASSFRNPISGANVLTF
TRBV20-1	TRBD1	TRBJ2-1	few	TGCAGTGCTAGTACGGGACAGTTCTCCTACAATGAGCAGTTCTTC	CSASTGQFSYNEQFF
TRBV20-1	-	TRBJ2-7	-	TGCAGTGCCATCGACTTGATTACCTACGAGCAGTACTTC	CSAIDLITYEQYF
TRBV20-1	TRBD1	TRBJ2-5	-	TGCAGTGCCGATAAACCCGGGACAGGGCAAGAGACCCAGTACTTC	CSADKPGTGQETQYF
TRBV20-1	-	TRBJ2-3	-	TGCAGTGCCAGCCCCATACCTGGCACAGATACGCAGTATTTT	CSASPIPGTDTQYF
TRBV10-3	-	TRBJ2-5	few	TGTGCCATCCGTGGGGGTCAAGAGACCCAGTACTTC	CAIRGGQETQYF
TRBV10-3	-	TRBJ1-4	-	TGTGCCATCAGTGAACGGCAGACTAATGAAAAACTGTTTTTT	CAISERQTNEKLFF
TRBV3-1	-	TRBJ2-7	-	TGTGCCAGCAGGCGCTATAGGGGAGGTATCGACGAGCAGTACTTC	CASRRYRGGIDEQYF
TRBV7-6	-	TRBJ2-5	-	TGTGCCAGCAGCACCATCGGGGGGCCCCCAACCTTGGACAATGAGCAGTACTTC	CASSTIGGPPTLDNEQYF
TRBV7-9	-	TRBJ2-5	-	TGTGCCAGCAGCCCGTCCTACAGGGATAAAGAGGAGACCCAGTACTTC	CASSPSYRDKEETQYF
TRBV6-6	TRBD1	TRBJ1-6	-	TGTGCCAGCAGGGGACAGGGCTATAATTCACCCCTCCACTTT	CASRGQGYNSPLHF
TRBV27	-	TRBJ2-3	-	TGTGCCAGCAGTTTATTGATACAGCCGGGACCAGGCACAGATACGCAGTATTTT	CASSLLIQPGPGTDTQYF
TRBV11-1	TRBD1	TRBJ1-1	-	TGTGCCAGCAGTACCAGGGGGCGCGGGTACACTGAAGCTTTCTTT	CASSTRGRGYTEAFF
TRBV27	-	TRBJ2-5	few	TGTGCCAGCAGTTTACGCTACAACCCCGGAGAGACCCAGTACTTC	CASSLRYNPGETQYF
TRBV15	-	TRBJ1-6	-	TGTGCCACCAGCAGTCCCAGGGGTCTCTCCTATAATTCACCCCTCCACTTT	CATSSPRGLSYNSPLHF
TRBV20-1	-	TRBJ2-1	-	TGCAGTGCTAAGAAAGGGAACAATGAGCAGTTCTTC	CSAKKGNNEQFF
TRBV20-1	-	TRBJ2-1	-	TGCAGTGCGGAGGGCAGGGTCCATGAGCAGTTCTTC	CSAEGRVHEQFF
TRBV24-1	TRBD1	TRBJ2-5	once	TGTGCCACCAGTGACCCGAAGGGGGGACAGGGGGCACAGAAGGAGGAGACCCGGTACTTC	CATSDPKGGQGAQKEETRYF
TRBV6-1	TRBD2	TRBJ2-7	-	TGTGCCAGCACACCCGGGGGACTACCCTCCTACGAGCAGTACTTC	CASTPGGLPSYEQYF
TRBV12-3/TRBV12-4	-	TRBJ2-7	-	TGTGCCAGCAGGAGAACGGACAAGTCCTACGAGCAGTACTTC	CASRRTDKSYEQYF
TRBV6-5	-	TRBJ1-2	-	TGTGCCAGCAGTTCGCGGGGAATTAACTATGGCTACACCTTC	CASSSRGINYGYTF
TRBV20-1	TRBD1	TRBJ2-1	-	TGCAGTGCTAGAGGGGGGACAGGGAACAACAATGAGCAGTTCTTC	CSARGGTGNNNEQFF
TRBV10-3	TRBD1	TRBJ2-5	-	TGTGCCATCAAGAGGGGGACAGGGTCGAACAATGAGCAGTACTTC	CAIKRGTGSNNEQYF
TRBV12-3/TRBV12-4	-	TRBJ2-1	few	TGTGCCAGCAGTTTAGCCGTGGGGCGTGGGTCCAATGAGCAGTTCTTC	CASSLAVGRGSNEQFF
TRBV7-2	TRBD2	TRBJ2-3	-	TGTGCCAGCAGCCCCAGACGGGGGAGCGGGGGACCAGATACGCAGTATTTT	CASSPRRGSGGPDTQYF
TRBV18	TRBD2	TRBJ2-1	-	TGTGCCAGCACACCCCGGACTAGCAGCTCCTACAATGAGCAGTTCTTC	CASTPRTSSSYNEQFF
TRBV28	TRBD1	TRBJ2-5	-	TGTGCCAGCAGTCACAACCCGGGACAGGAAAACGAAGAGACCCAGTACTTC	CASSHNPGQENEETQYF
TRBV12-3/TRBV12-4	-	TRBJ1-2	-	TGTGCCAGCAGTTCCCACTCCCCCCCGGGAGGGGAAGGCTACACCTTC	CASSSHSPPGGEGYTF
TRBV6-2/TRBV6-3	TRBD1	TRBJ1-2	-	TGTGCCAGCGCGGACAGGGGCGACTATGGCTACACCTTC	CASADRGDYGYTF
TRBV29-1	-	TRBJ2-7	-	TGCAGCGTCGGACACAGGGACGAGCAGTACTTC	CSVGHRDEQYF